Below, 10 T cell receptor beta chains from the same sample are listed, as sequenced in a study of regulatory T cells in long-lasting Graves disease. Arm-PCR of CDR3 regions with iRepertoire HTBI primers generated TCR beta libraries. MiXCR, applied by TCRdb to the multiplex PCR reads, yields one record per CDR3 protein. In the table there are roughly 380,000 distinct CDR3 sequences, roughly 16% of which are singletons. Time point in this sample: newly diagnosed GD, antithyroid drugs for less than 3 months. RNA from PBMCs was the source of the TCR library. The sample here was peripheral blood mononuclear cells (PBMCs), taken at new diagnosis, from a patient treated with antithyroid drugs. The receptors stem from a female donor with Graves disease.

This clonotype showed up many times. The rearrangement links TRBV9 to TRBJ1-2; 9 bases align to TRBD1. V was clipped by 0 bases and J by 9 bases; unmatched bases: 6. CDR3 size: 14 residues. The germline V gene has CDR1 SGDLS and CDR2 YYNGEE. In nucleotides, the CDR3 is TGTGCCAGCAGCGTAGGGGCGGGACAGGGAAGCTACACCTTC. Protein sequence: CASSVGAGQGSYTF. Complete variable domain (other parts from reference TRBV9 and TRBJ1-2): DSGVTQTPKHLITATGQRVTLRCSPRSGDLSVYWYQQSLDQGLQFLIQYYNGEERAKGNILERFSAQQFPDLHSELNLSSLELGDSALYFCASSVGAGQGSYTFGSGTRLTVV.

J is TRBJ2-1 and V is TRBV29-1; TRBD1 matches 10 bases. Losses at the gene ends were 6 bases for V and 3 bases for J; bases not matched to a gene: 20. CDR3 length equals 19 residues. Germline CDR1 reads SQVTM; CDR2 reads ANQGSEA. The CDR3 coding sequence is TGCAGCGTCGCAGCGACAGGGGGCGCGGTCTGGCGGGGCTACAATGAGCAGTTCTTC. Amino acids: CSVAATGGAVWRGYNEQFF.

The V call is TRBV5-1, the J call TRBJ1-1, with TRBD1 matching over 7 bases. Looked up from germline, CDR1 is SGHRS and CDR2 is YFSETQ. This CDR3 is built from 15 residues. Trimming took 4 bases from V and 2 from J; bases not matched to a gene: 8. Written as DNA, the CDR3 is TGCGCCAGCAGCCCGGGGGACAGTCTAAACACTGAAGCTTTCTTT. The encoded protein is CASSPGDSLNTEAFF.

Ten or more counts support this clonotype. This chain links TRBV9 with TRBJ2-4; 11 bases align to TRBD2. From germline, CDR1 is SGDLS and CDR2 YYNGEE. The CDR3 is 14 amino acids. Trimming at V came to 2 bases and at J to 6 bases, leaving 1 base not matched to a gene. The CDR3 here is CASSVGTSGNIQYF. In nucleotides, the CDR3 is TGTGCCAGCAGCGTTGGGACTAGCGGAAACATTCAGTACTTC.

About this clonotype: This probably arose from a read error, given a far larger clone one base away. The V call is TRBV6-2 or TRBV6-3, the J call TRBJ1-2, with 9 bases that match TRBD1. CDR3 length equals 15 residues. V dropped 4 bases and J dropped 6; count of bases not matched to a gene: 9. Germline V gene lookup returns CDR1 MNHEY and CDR2 SVGEGT. CDR3: CASSLSMTGGNGYTF. The CDR3 DNA follows: TGTGCCAGCAGTTTATCGATGACAGGGGGAAATGGCTACACCTTC.

This clonotype was detected many times. The gene calls are TRBV12-3 or TRBV12-4 and TRBJ2-1; unclear D gene. There are 12 residues in the CDR3. Trimming took 4 bases from V and 5 from J, leaving 6 bases between them. CDR3 sequence reads: CASSSTNNEQFF. In DNA form, the CDR3 reads TGTGCCAGCAGTTCTACTAACAATGAGCAGTTCTTC.

The chain joins TRBV10-3 to TRBJ2-1; TRBD2 aligns across 9 bases. This CDR3 has 12 residues. V lost 6 bases, J lost 9 bases, and 3 bases stayed unmatched. CDR1 and CDR2 (germline): ENHRY, SYGVKD. CDR3 sequence: CAIRDSGSEQFF. CDR3 nucleotide sequence: TGTGCCATCAGAGATAGCGGGAGTGAGCAGTTCTTC.

This clonotype was recorded at least ten times. The rearrangement links TRBV5-6 to TRBJ1-2; D is uncertain. This CDR3 has 14 residues. V was cut by 4 bases and J by 1 base, with 11 bases left in between. Germline V gene lookup returns CDR1 SGHDT and CDR2 YYEEEE. Written as DNA, the CDR3 is TGTGCCAGCAGCGCGGGTTCGGGTAACTATGGCTACACCTTC. Residues: CASSAGSGNYGYTF.

This clonotype has at least ten counts. V and J are TRBV9 and TRBJ2-3; D gene unclear. The V gene lost 2 bases and the J gene lost 3 bases, with 7 bases spanning the gap. CDR1 and CDR2 from the germline V gene are SGDLS and YYNGEE. This CDR3 spans 13 amino acids. CDR3 DNA: TGTGCCAGCAGCGTCGTGGGGACAGATACGCAGTATTTT. Protein product: CASSVVGTDTQYF.

This clonotype was observed at least ten times. This chain uses TRBV7-6 with TRBJ2-1; TRBD1 matches at 12 bases. Germline V CDR1 and CDR2: SGHVS, FNYEAQ. Trimming took 3 bases from V and 7 from J; bases not matched to a gene: 10. The CDR3 is 17 residues long. For the CDR3, the DNA is TGTGCCAGCAGCTTCCCCGGGACAGGGGGCGAGGGGAATGAGCAGTTCTTC. As protein: CASSFPGTGGEGNEQFF.